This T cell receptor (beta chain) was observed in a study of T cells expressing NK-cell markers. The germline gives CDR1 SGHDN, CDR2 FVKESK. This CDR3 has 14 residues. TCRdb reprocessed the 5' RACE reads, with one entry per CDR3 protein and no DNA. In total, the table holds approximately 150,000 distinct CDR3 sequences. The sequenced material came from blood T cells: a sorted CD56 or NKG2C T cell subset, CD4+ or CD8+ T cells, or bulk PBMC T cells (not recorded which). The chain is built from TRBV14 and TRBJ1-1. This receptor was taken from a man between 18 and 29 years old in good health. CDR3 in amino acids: CASSRTRGDTEAFF.